Listed below are T cell receptor beta chains from one sample, sequenced in a study of radiotherapy plus CTLA-4 blockade in lung cancer. TCRdb's copy holds only in-frame clones and misses some; the assay was immunoSEQ multiplex PCR. The table has about 49,000 clones, 73% seen once. The source was peripheral blood, collected from a patient treated with radiotherapy plus ipilimumab. All receptors come from a human donor with non-small cell lung cancer who had a complete response to radiotherapy plus ipilimumab. Each CDR3 is given with its conserved first and last residue.

>TRBV19|16
CASSIVSGMNTGELFF
>TRBV5-1|16
CASSFRDYPLYNEQFF
>TRBV15|15
CATKKRTLVNSPLHF
>TRBV29-1|10
CSAAEGEAFF
>TRBV10-3|15
CAISAQGVDATEAFF
>TRBV4-3|16
CASSPYAGGGRDEQFF
>TRBV7-8|14
CASSPVLDPYEQYF
>TRBV12-5|15
CASGLDRPLGETQYF
>TRBV6-1|15
CASIQGYLDYNEQFF
>TRBV2|14
CASSEVSDTGELFF
>TRBV7-6|15
CASSLAGAGANVLTF
>TRBV28|14
CASTTPEAHTEAFF
>TRBV5-1|15
CASSLGGLSNTEAFF
>TRBV6-5|15
CASSRIQTAGTEAFF
>TRBV6-5|16
CASSYSGGIETDTQYF
>TRBV4-2|14
CASSQDRGPGELFF
>TRBV7-9|13
CASSLAASYEQYF
>TRBV7-9|16
CASAISPGPPNQPQHF
>TRBV27|16
CASSFRGYDNTGELFF
>TRBV5-1|14
CASSPGGNSLRAFF
>TRBV6-1|15
CASSDSASSPYEQYF
>TRBV4-3|15
CASSQLSGGAYEQYF
>TRBV29-1|10
CSVGTDEQYF
>TRBV7-2|19
CASSLKGLAGGAANEKLFF
>TRBV29-1|13
CSVGGQARYGYTF